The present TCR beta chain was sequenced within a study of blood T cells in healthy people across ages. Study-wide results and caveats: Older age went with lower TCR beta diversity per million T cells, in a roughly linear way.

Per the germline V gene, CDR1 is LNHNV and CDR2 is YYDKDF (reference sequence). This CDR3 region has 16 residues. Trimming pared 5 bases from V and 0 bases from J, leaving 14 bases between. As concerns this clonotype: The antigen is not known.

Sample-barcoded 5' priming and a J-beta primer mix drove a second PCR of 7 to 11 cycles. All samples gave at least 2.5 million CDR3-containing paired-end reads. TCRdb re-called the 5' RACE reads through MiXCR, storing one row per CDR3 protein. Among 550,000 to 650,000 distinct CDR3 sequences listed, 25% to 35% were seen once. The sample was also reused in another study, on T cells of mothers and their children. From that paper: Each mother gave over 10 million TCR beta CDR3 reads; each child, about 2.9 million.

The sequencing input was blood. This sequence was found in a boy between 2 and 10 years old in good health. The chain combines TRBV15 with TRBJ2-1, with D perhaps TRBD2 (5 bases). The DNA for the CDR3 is TGTGCCACCAGCCCCTCTAGCTCCAGCTCCTACAATGAGCAGTTCTTC. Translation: CATSPSSSSSYNEQFF.